Each of the 2 T cell receptor beta chains below was sequenced from the same sample in a study of cytomegalovirus exposure and HLA in healthy donors. The PCR was carried out with 60 Vbeta primers and 13 Jbeta primers. TCRdb's copy holds only in-frame clones and misses some; the assay was immunoSEQ multiplex PCR. The sample carries roughly 120,000 clones, about four fifths recorded once. The sequenced sample was PBMCs. The receptors here all came from a young man in good health and CMV-seropositive.

The chain couples TRBV5-5 to TRBJ2-3, with a tentative D call TRBD2 (5 bases). This CDR3 region has 14 residues. Germline CDR1 reads SGHKS; CDR2 reads YYEKEE (reference sequence). V was trimmed by 0 bases and J by 5 bases, leaving 10 bases between them. For the CDR3, the DNA is TGTGCCAGCAGCTTGGCCCCTAGCCTAGATACGCAGTATTTT. It is translated as CASSLAPSLDTQYF.

The V and J genes are TRBV7-2 and TRBJ2-7; TRBD1 agrees at 8 bases. With V trimmed by 3 bases and J by 3 bases, 4 bases remained unmatched. This CDR3 is 14 amino acids long. The V gene's germline CDR1 is SGHTA and CDR2 FQGNSA. The CDR3 DNA follows: TGTGCCAGCAGCTTCGGGACAGGCGTCTACGAGCAGTACTTC. It codes for CASSFGTGVYEQYF. The complete variable domain, with remaining parts taken from reference TRBV7-2 and TRBJ2-7, reads GAGVSQSPSNKVTEKGKDVELRCDPISGHTALYWYRQSLGQGLEFLIYFQGNSAPDKSGLPSDRFSAERTGGSVSTLTIQRTQQEDSAVYLCASSFGTGVYEQYFGPGTRLTVT.